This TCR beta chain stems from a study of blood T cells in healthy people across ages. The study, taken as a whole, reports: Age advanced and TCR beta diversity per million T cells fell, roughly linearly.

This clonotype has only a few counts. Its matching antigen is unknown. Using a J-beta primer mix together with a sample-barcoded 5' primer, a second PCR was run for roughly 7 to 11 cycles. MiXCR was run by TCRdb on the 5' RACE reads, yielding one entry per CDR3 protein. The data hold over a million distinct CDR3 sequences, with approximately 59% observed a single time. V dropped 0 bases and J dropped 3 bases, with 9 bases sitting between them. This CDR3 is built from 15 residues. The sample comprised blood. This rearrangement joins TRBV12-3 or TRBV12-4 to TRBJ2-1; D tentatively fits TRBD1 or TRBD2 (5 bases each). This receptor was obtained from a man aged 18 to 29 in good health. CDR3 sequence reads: CASSLARDLYNEQFF. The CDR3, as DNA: TGTGCCAGCAGTTTAGCCCGGGACCTCTACAATGAGCAGTTCTTC.